This T cell receptor (beta chain) was captured in a study of siplizumab effects on memory and regulatory T cells. General study points: Naive T cells appeared more diverse than memory cells and seemed to be major alloresponse contributors.

The CDR3 loop spans 11 amino acids. Germline CDR1 reads MNHNS; CDR2 reads SASEGT. The V end was cut by 7 bases, the J end by 3 bases, with 4 bases between. The data were produced by immunoSEQ multiplex PCR, yet TCRdb's version contains in-frame clones alone and is incomplete. The sample has roughly 120,000 clones; 94% are singletons. Details on this clone: The target antigen is unknown.

Sequenced material: non-Treg CD4+ T cells sorted from blood. The chain joins TRBV6-1 to TRBJ1-3; no definite D call. The TCR comes from a human donor in good health. The CDR3 bases are TGTGCCAGCACCGATGGAAACACCATATATTTT. Residues: CASTDGNTIYF.